The clone carrying this T cell receptor (beta chain) showed up just a few times. The antigen is not known. V was cut by 1 base and J by 1 base, with 1 base left in between. The CDR3 extends over 13 amino acids. In germline, CDR1 is MRHNA, CDR2 SNTAGT. This sample was taken from a study of T cell responses to AZD1222 COVID-19 vaccine. Produced via immunoSEQ multiplex PCR; TCRdb's table is partial and in-frame only. Altogether about 130,000 clones are present, approximately 85% being singletons, with the ten largest covering roughly 8.7%. Study results and caveats: Just a handful of AZD1222 recipients were seropositive at baseline. Donors were mostly white British, more females; clonal diversity possibly underestimated. Reportedly, nearly half of unique spike TCRs recognized epitopes outside B.1.351/B.1.1.7 mutations. Recipients of two AZD1222 doses showed rising Spike-specific TCR breadth and depth.

Sample: peripheral blood, taken 28 days after the second dose of the MenACWY control vaccine. This TCR was sampled from an adult who received the MenACWY meningococcal vaccine as a control. The chain has TRBV6-4 and TRBJ2-2; D is ambiguous. Here the CDR3 reads CASSDLNTGELFF. Written as DNA, the CDR3 is TGTGCCAGCAGTGACTTGAACACCGGGGAGCTGTTTTTT.